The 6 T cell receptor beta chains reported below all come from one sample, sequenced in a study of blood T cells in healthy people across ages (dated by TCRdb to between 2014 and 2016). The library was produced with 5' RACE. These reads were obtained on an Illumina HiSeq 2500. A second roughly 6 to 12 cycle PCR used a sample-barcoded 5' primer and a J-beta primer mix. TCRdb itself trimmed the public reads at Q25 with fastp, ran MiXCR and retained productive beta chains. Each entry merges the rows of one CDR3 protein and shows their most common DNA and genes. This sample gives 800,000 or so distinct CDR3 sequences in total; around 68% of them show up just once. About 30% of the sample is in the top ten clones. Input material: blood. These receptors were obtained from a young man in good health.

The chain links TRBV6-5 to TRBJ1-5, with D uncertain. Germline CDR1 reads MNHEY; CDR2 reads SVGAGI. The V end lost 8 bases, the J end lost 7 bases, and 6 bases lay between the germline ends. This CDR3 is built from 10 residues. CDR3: CASGRQPQHF. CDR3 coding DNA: TGTGCCAGCGGCCGACAGCCCCAGCATTTT.

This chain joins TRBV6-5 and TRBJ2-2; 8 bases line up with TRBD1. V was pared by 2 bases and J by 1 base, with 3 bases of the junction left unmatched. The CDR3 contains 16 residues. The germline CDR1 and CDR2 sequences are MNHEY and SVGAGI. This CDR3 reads CASSYHGTGNTGELFF. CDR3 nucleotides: TGTGCCAGCAGTTACCATGGGACAGGGAACACCGGGGAGCTGTTTTTT.

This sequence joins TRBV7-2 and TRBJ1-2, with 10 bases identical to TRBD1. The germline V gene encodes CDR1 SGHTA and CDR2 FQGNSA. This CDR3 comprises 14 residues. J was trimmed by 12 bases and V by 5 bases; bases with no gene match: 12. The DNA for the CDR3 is TGTGCCAGCAGCCTTAACATGGGGACAGGGGACCACACCTTC. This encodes CASSLNMGTGDHTF.

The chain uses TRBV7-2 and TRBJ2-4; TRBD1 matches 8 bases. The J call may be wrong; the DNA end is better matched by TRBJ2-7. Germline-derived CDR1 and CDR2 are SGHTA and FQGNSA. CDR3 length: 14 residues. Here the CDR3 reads CASSRDRTTYEQYF. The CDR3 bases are TGTGCCAGCAGCAGGGACAGGACCACCTACGAGCAGTACTTC.

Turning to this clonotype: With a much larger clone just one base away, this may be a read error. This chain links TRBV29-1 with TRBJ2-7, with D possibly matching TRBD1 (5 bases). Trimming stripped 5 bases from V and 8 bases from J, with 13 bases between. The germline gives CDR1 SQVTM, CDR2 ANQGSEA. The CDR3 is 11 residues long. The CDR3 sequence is CSVRAQGKQYF. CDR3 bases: TGCAGCGTTCGCGCCCAGGGCAAGCAGTACTTC.

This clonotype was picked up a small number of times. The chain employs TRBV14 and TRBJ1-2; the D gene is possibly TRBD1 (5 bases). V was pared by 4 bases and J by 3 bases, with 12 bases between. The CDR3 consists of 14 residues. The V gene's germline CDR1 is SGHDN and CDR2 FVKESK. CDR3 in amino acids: CASSPLDTDYGYTF. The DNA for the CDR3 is TGTGCCAGCAGCCCCCTGGACACGGACTATGGCTACACCTTC.